This T cell receptor beta chain emerged from a study of shared clonotypes between healthy human individuals. Per the original methods: Filtering was not the same, since immunoSEQ gave junction-only sequences without quality scores. Sequenced by immunoSEQ multiplex PCR; TCRdb stores in-frame clones only, minus some. The DNA gave D and trimming, while V, J and clone size come from that table. The sample records hundreds of thousands of clones, less than 85% being singletons. This CDR3 comprises 15 residues. The trim removed 4 bases at V and 9 bases at J, leaving 10 bases unmatched. The germline V gene has CDR1 MNHEY and CDR2 SVGAGI. Study results and limitations: There were few donors, and this limited the genetic and exposure-history diversity represented. Among a few donors, about 5% of naive CD4 clonotypes were found in common.

Worth noting for this clone: Antigen specificity is unknown.

The TCR was taken from a woman aged 25 to 39 in good health. The chain carries TRBV6-5 and TRBJ2-7; 12 nucleotides agree with TRBD1. Specimen: memory CD4+ T cells sorted from blood. The sample's subset: CD45RA-negative fraction. This chain's CDR3 is CASSSQWGQGAVQYF. In DNA, the CDR3 is TGTGCCAGCAGTTCCCAATGGGGACAGGGGGCTGTGCAGTACTTC.